This passage covers 4 T cell receptor beta chains from one sample sequenced in a study of blood T cell repertoires in COVID-19. Repertoires were generated with immunoSEQ multiplex PCR, while TCRdb's copy carries only in-frame clones and drops some. The table records approximately 150,000 clones, roughly 87% of them present only once. The specimen sequenced was PBMCs or T cells enriched from blood (not recorded which). The receptors here all came from a woman in her forties who had been exposed to COVID-19.

This clone appeared a few times. The V call is TRBV10-2, the J call TRBJ1-4, with 8 bases fitting TRBD1. J was trimmed by 10 bases and V by 10 bases; bases with no gene match: 5. CDR1 and CDR2 (germline): WSHSY, SAAADI. CDR3 length equals 11 residues. The CDR3 region is CATDRDGKLFF. CDR3 bases: TGCGCCACGGACAGGGACGGAAAACTGTTTTTT.

The chain couples TRBV5-5 to TRBJ2-2; the match to TRBD2 covers 10 bases. CDR1 SGHKS and CDR2 YYEKEE come from the germline V gene (reference sequence). The ends lost 4 bases at V and 6 bases at J; junction bases unmatched: 6. CDR3 size: 15 residues. The DNA of the CDR3 is TGTGCCAGCAGCCTGGGACTAGCGTCACCCGGGGAGCTGTTTTTT. Translating it yields CASSLGLASPGELFF.

The chain links TRBV28 to TRBJ2-7; 11 bases line up with TRBD2. CDR1 is MDHEN, CDR2 SYDVKM, per germline. This CDR3 is 17 amino acids long. The trim removed 3 bases at V and 3 bases at J, leaving 10 bases unmatched. The CDR3 protein is CASSFRTILAGDYEQYF. CDR3 sequence (DNA): TGTGCCAGCAGTTTTCGGACGATACTAGCGGGAGACTACGAGCAGTACTTC.

The chain links TRBV18 to TRBJ1-4; D is perhaps TRBD1 (6 bases). The CDR3 consists of 13 residues. Germline-derived CDR1 and CDR2 are KGHSH and LQKENI. The V end lost 0 bases, the J end lost 8 bases, and 7 bases lay between the germline ends. Written as DNA, the CDR3 is TGTGCCAGCTCACCACCAGGGGGAGAAAAACTGTTTTTT. This gives the protein CASSPPGGEKLFF. Full variable domain (outside the CDR3, taken from reference TRBV18 and TRBJ1-4): NAGVMQNPRHLVRRRGQEARLRCSPMKGHSHVYWYRQLPEEGLKFMVYLQKENIIDESGMPKERFSAEFPKEGPSILRIQQVVRGDSAAYFCASSPPGGEKLFFGSGTQLSVL.